A selection of T cell receptor beta chains follows, all from one sample in a study of a mutant IDH1 vaccine in newly diagnosed glioma. No antigen has been assigned to these receptors. Method: immunoSEQ multiplex PCR; TCRdb's copy keeps in-frame clones and lacks some. In the table there are some 130,000 clones, around three quarters of which are singletons. The material sequenced was PBMCs, taken from a glioma patient whose treatment included an IDH1 peptide vaccine. The receptors shown here come from a man aged 40-49 years with glioma. Each CDR3 is given with its conserved first and last residue. The D gene is left open where the match is weak. Some rows mark clone size as missing; the rest say once, few, many or name a class of expanded clone.

TRBJ2-1 16 TRBV7-8 NA TRBD1 TGTGCCAGCAGCTTTTCGACAGGGTCTAATTCCAATGAGCAGTTCTTC CASSFSTGSNSNEQFF
TRBJ1-4 14 TRBV15 NA TRBD1 TGTGCCACCAGCGCCCACAGGGGGAGCGAAAAACTGTTTTTT CATSAHRGSEKLFF
TRBJ1-5 14 TRBV5-4 NA NA TGTGCCAGCAGCGAGGGAGGGAACCATCAGCCCCAGCATTTT CASSEGGNHQPQHF
TRBJ2-3 17 TRBV4-2 NA TRBD2 TGTGCCAGCAGCCAAGACCGACTAGCGGGGGATCACGATACGCAGTATTTT CASSQDRLAGDHDTQYF
TRBJ2-3 14 TRBV9 NA NA TGTGCCAGCAGCGTACTGGCTAGCACAGATACGCAGTATTTT CASSVLASTDTQYF
TRBJ2-1 12 TRBV11-2 NA NA TGTGCCAGCAGCTTAGGGTACGATGAGCAGTTCTTC CASSLGYDEQFF
TRBJ1-1 13 TRBV12-5 few NA TGTGCTAGTGGTTTGGGGTTAAACACTGAAGCTTTCTTT CASGLGLNTEAFF
TRBJ1-5 15 TRBV11-2 NA NA TGTGCCAGCAGCCAAGGGACCGAAACCAATCAGCCCCAGCATTTT CASSQGTETNQPQHF
TRBJ2-3 13 TRBV4-3 NA NA TGCGCCAGCAGCCACTACAGGGAAGATACGCAGTATTTT CASSHYREDTQYF
TRBJ2-1 14 TRBV19 NA NA TGTGCCAGTAGTATTCCTTTTGGGGGCAATGAGCAGTTCTTC CASSIPFGGNEQFF
TRBJ1-5 17 TRBV27 NA NA TGTGCCAGCAGCCCCCGATGGGGGGCAAGGAGCAATCAGCCCCAGCATTTT CASSPRWGARSNQPQHF
TRBJ2-2 17 TRBV10-3 once NA TGTGCCATCAGGGGTACAGGTGGAGGTATCTCCACCGGGGAGCTGTTTTTT CAIRGTGGGISTGELFF
TRBJ1-6 13 TRBV19 NA NA TGTGCCAGTAGTATTAGCAAGGTTTCACCCCTCCACTTT CASSISKVSPLHF
TRBJ1-4 17 TRBV7-9 NA TRBD1 TGTGCCAGCAGCTCCTGGACAGGGGGCGCAGCTAATGAAAAACTGTTTTTT CASSSWTGGAANEKLFF
TRBJ1-1 13 TRBV4-1 few NA TGCGCCAGCAGCCCCAACTACGGCACTGAAGCTTTCTTT CASSPNYGTEAFF
TRBJ1-3 15 TRBV6-1 NA NA TGTGCCAGCACCCTGGGGGGGGACAAAACAAACACCATATATTTT CASTLGGDKTNTIYF
TRBJ2-5 12 TRBV19 NA NA TGTGCCAGTAGTAAAACGCGAGAGACCCAGTACTTC CASSKTRETQYF
TRBJ2-1 17 TRBV5-4 NA NA TGTGCCAGCAGCCCTACCGGGACTCCTAGCTCCTACAATGAGCAGTTCTTC CASSPTGTPSSYNEQFF
TRBJ2-1 15 TRBV13 NA NA TGTGCCAGCAGCGGATCTCCGGGACTTTACAATGAGCAGTTCTTC CASSGSPGLYNEQFF
TRBJ1-4 16 TRBV19 NA TRBD1 TGTGCCAGTAGTACTCGGGACAGCCGGCCGAATGAAAAACTGTTTTTT CASSTRDSRPNEKLFF
TRBJ2-5 15 TRBV6-5 NA TRBD1 TGTGCCAGCAGTTTCGGACAGGGGACCCAAGAGACCCAGTACTTC CASSFGQGTQETQYF
TRBJ1-2 15 TRBV7-9 NA NA TGTGCCAGCAGCCCGTACCCCGGGACGGTCTATGGCTACACCTTC CASSPYPGTVYGYTF
TRBJ1-2 16 TRBV6-5 NA TRBD1 TGTGCCAGCAGTTACCTCGGACAGGGGGTGAACTATGGCTACACCTTC CASSYLGQGVNYGYTF
TRBJ1-5 15 TRBV19 NA NA TGTGCCAGTAAGAATCAGGGCATAGGCAATCAGCCCCAGCATTTT CASKNQGIGNQPQHF
TRBJ1-1 14 TRBV6-1 once NA TGTGCCAGCAGACAGAGTTCTATGAACACTGAAGCTTTCTTT CASRQSSMNTEAFF
TRBJ2-7 14 TRBV19 NA TRBD1 TGTGCCAGTAGCTCGACAGGGGGCTCGTACGAGCAGTACTTC CASSSTGGSYEQYF
TRBJ1-3 14 TRBV19 NA NA TGTGCCAGTAGTATGGGGGTCACCGGAAACACCATATATTTT CASSMGVTGNTIYF
TRBJ2-2 16 TRBV9 NA TRBD2 TGTGCCAGCAGAGCCTCCGGGACTAGCTCGGGCGGGGAGCTGTTTTTT CASRASGTSSGGELFF
TRBJ2-7 13 TRBV18 NA NA TGTGCCAGCTCACCCTACAGATCCTACGAGCAGTACTTC CASSPYRSYEQYF
TRBJ2-7 13 TRBV15 NA NA TGTGCCACCAGCAGAGTGAGCGGCTACGAGCAGTACTTC CATSRVSGYEQYF
TRBJ2-5 17 TRBV5-6 NA TRBD2 TGTGCCAGCAGCTTCTTGGGTAGCGGGAGGCTCGGGGAGACCCAGTACTTC CASSFLGSGRLGETQYF
TRBJ2-1 17 TRBV11-2 NA TRBD2 TGTGCCAGCAGCTTAGGTGGGACTAGCGGGAGGAGCGATGAGCAGTTCTTC CASSLGGTSGRSDEQFF
TRBJ2-2 16 TRBV7-7 NA NA TGTGCTAGCAGCTTTAACCTCCAACCGAACACCGGGGAGCTGTTTTTT CASSFNLQPNTGELFF
TRBJ1-1 14 TRBV9 NA NA TGTGCCAGCAGCGTAGGACCGGTTGTCGCTGAAGCTTTCTTT CASSVGPVVAEAFF
TRBJ1-1 15 TRBV11-2 NA NA TGTGCCAGCAGCTTAAACCCTGAAGGGAACACTGAAGCTTTCTTT CASSLNPEGNTEAFF
TRBJ2-7 16 TRBV18 NA NA TGTGCCAGCTCACCCCGGGGCCCAGGGACCTCCTACGAGCAGTACTTC CASSPRGPGTSYEQYF
TRBJ2-7 13 TRBV2 NA NA TGTGCCAGCAGTGACGGGGGAAGGAACGAGCAGTACTTC CASSDGGRNEQYF
TRBJ1-1 15 TRBV7-8 NA NA TGTGCCAGCAGCTTAGCAGGGGGAATAATCACTGAAGCTTTCTTT CASSLAGGIITEAFF
TRBJ1-2 14 TRBV6-5 NA TRBD1 TGTGCCAGCAGCCGTGGGACAGGGGGATATGGCTACACCTTC CASSRGTGGYGYTF
TRBJ1-1 14 TRBV5-4 NA NA TGTGCCAGCAGCCCGCCCAGGGGCAACACTGAAGCTTTCTTT CASSPPRGNTEAFF
TRBJ2-7 13 TRBV7-9 NA NA TGTGCCAGCAGCTTGGGCAATCGAGACGAGCAGTACTTC CASSLGNRDEQYF
TRBJ2-6 20 TRBV10-3 NA TRBD2 TGTGCCATCAGTGAGATCGTGGGGGGGACGGGGACCTCTGGGGCCAACGTCCTGACTTTC CAISEIVGGTGTSGANVLTF
TRBJ1-6 14 TRBV7-2 NA NA TGTGCCAGCAGCTCTGTCGGGCAGAATTCACCCCTCCACTTT CASSSVGQNSPLHF
TRBJ2-4 13 TRBV13 NA NA TGTGCCAGCACGGACAGAGCCAAAAACATTCAGTACTTC CASTDRAKNIQYF